Shown below are 29 T cell receptor beta chains from a single sample sequenced in a study of identical twins. TCRdb redid the calling of the 5' RACE reads with MiXCR, one entry per CDR3 protein. The data contain some 1,700,000 distinct CDR3 sequences, more than 30% of them singletons. Sequencing was carried out using cord blood. These receptors all come from a newborn girl in good health.

The V call is TRBV20-1, the J call TRBJ1-1; D is perhaps TRBD1 (5 bases). In germline, CDR1 is DFQATT, CDR2 SNEGSKA (reference sequence). The CDR3 contains 12 residues. V lost 8 bases and J 7 bases, leaving 17 bases between the germline ends. The CDR3 coding sequence is TGCAGTAGGGGACCGACTCACGGTGAAGCTTTCTTT. Translated, it gives CSRGPTHGEAFF.

The table lists this clonotype with many counts. The V gene is TRBV7-2, the J gene TRBJ2-3; 9 nucleotides line up with TRBD2. This CDR3 contains 15 residues. Germline assignment: CDR1 SGHTA and CDR2 FQGNSA. After removal of 5 bases from V and 0 bases from J, the junction contained 3 bases not matched to a gene. The CDR3 is CASSRGLASTDTQYF. CDR3 DNA sequence: TGTGCCAGCAGCCGGGGACTAGCTAGCACAGATACGCAGTATTTT.

About this clonotype itself: One junction end disagrees with the germline gene, perhaps due to a read error. V usage is TRBV4-2 and J usage is TRBJ2-4; D gene ambiguous. The CDR3 length is 16 residues. The germline gives CDR1 LGHNA, CDR2 YNFKEQ. CDR3 DNA sequence: TGTGTCAGCAGCCAAGACGGACGGTTAGCCAAAAACATTCAGTACTTC. Amino acids: CVSSQDGRLAKNIQYF.

The table lists this clonotype with a few counts. This chain connects TRBV27 to TRBJ2-7; 8 bases agree with TRBD1. Unmatched junction bases numbered 8, after V lost 5 bases and J lost 2 bases. The CDR3 is made up of 15 amino acids. The germline CDR1 and CDR2 sequences are MNHEY and SMNVEV (reference sequence). For the CDR3, the DNA is TGTGCCAGCAGTCTCCTCCGGGACAGGCCCTACGAGCAGTACTTC. As protein: CASSLLRDRPYEQYF.

V usage is TRBV21-1 and J usage is TRBJ2-4; the table assigns TRBD1, which was not confirmed against the DNA. The J call is doubtful: the DNA matches TRBJ2-7 better. TRBV21-1 constitutes a pseudogene. This CDR3 contains 17 residues. The CDR3 nucleotides are TGTGCCAGCAGCAAAGAGGGGAAAGGGGATCCTGCCTACGAGCAGTACTTC. This codes for CASSKEGKGDPAYEQYF.

This clonotype turned up a few times. This sequence joins TRBV12-3 or TRBV12-4 and TRBJ1-5, with 7 bases lining up with TRBD1. Germline trimming cut 1 base from V and 3 bases from J; bases unmatched to any gene: 6. CDR3 length equals 16 residues. The CDR3 nucleotides read TGTGCCAGCAGTTTAGGTCTACAGGGGTACAATCAGCCCCAGCATTTT. Translation gives CASSLGLQGYNQPQHF.

The genes are TRBV20-1 and TRBJ1-6; D remains ambiguous. The CDR3 totals 16 residues. Looked up from germline, CDR1 is DFQATT and CDR2 is SNEGSKA (reference sequence). The V gene lost 6 bases and the J gene lost 0 bases, with 15 bases spanning the gap. The CDR3 spells CSAPTTSSSYNSPLHF. CDR3 coding DNA: TGCAGTGCCCCGACGACCAGCAGCTCCTATAATTCACCCCTCCACTTT.

This clonotype was recorded a few times. The chain uses TRBV20-1 and TRBJ2-7; TRBD2 aligns across 7 bases. Germline V gene data show CDR1 as DFQATT and CDR2 as SNEGSKA (reference sequence). Unmatched junction bases numbered 15, after V lost 3 bases and J lost 1 base. The CDR3 totals 17 residues. Written as DNA, the CDR3 is TGCAGTGCTAGGCTCGCCCCGCTACTAGCGTCGTCCTACGAGCAGTACTTC. Its protein is CSARLAPLLASSYEQYF.

This clonotype was detected a few times. The chain has TRBV5-1 and TRBJ2-3; 11 bases map to TRBD2. CDR3 length: 17 residues. Unmatched junction bases numbered 7, after V lost 4 bases and J lost 0 bases. Germline lookup yields CDR1 SGHRS and CDR2 YFSETQ. For the CDR3, the DNA is TGCGCCAGCAGCCTTCCCTTAGCGGGAGGGAGCACAGATACGCAGTATTTT. Encoded protein: CASSLPLAGGSTDTQYF.

J is TRBJ2-1 and V is TRBV4-1, with 7 bases lining up with TRBD1. The CDR3 length is 14 residues. V was pared by 1 base and J by 9 bases, with 6 bases of the junction left unmatched. From germline, CDR1 is MGHRA and CDR2 YSYEKL. CDR3 DNA sequence: TGCGCCAGCAGCCAAGGACAGGGTGGTGGTGAGCAGTTCTTC. Protein: CASSQGQGGGEQFF.

This clonotype appeared many times. The J gene is TRBJ2-6, the V gene TRBV6-6; D not resolved. Germline V CDR1 and CDR2: MNHNY, SVGAGI (reference sequence). This CDR3 is 14 amino acids long. Trimming stripped 2 bases from V and 0 bases from J, with 2 bases between. The CDR3 nucleotides read TGTGCCAGCAGTTACGTCTCTGGGGCCAACGTCCTGACTTTC. Amino acids: CASSYVSGANVLTF.

V is TRBV29-1 and J is TRBJ2-3; TRBD1 might be the D (6 bases). V gave up 3 bases and J gave up 2 bases, with 24 bases separating them. In germline, CDR1 is SQVTM, CDR2 ANQGSEA. The CDR3 extends over 18 amino acids. CDR3 nucleotide sequence: TGCAGCGTTGACCGAACAGGGTATGAATCTGGGGTCACAGATACGCAGTATTTT. As protein: CSVDRTGYESGVTDTQYF.

This chain's CDR3 is CASPGTGGPNQETQYF. DNA of the CDR3: TGTGCCAGCCCCGGGACAGGGGGCCCCAACCAAGAGACCCAGTACTTC. This chain uses TRBV2 with TRBJ2-5; 12 bases align to TRBD1. Germline CDR1 and CDR2: SNHLY and FYNNEI. This CDR3 contains 16 residues. Trimming at V came to 8 bases and at J to 0 bases, leaving 7 bases not matched to a gene.

The chain carries TRBV2 and TRBJ2-1; 10 bases match TRBD2. The V segment lost 2 bases and the J segment 2 bases; nucleotides outside the gene matches: 6. Per the germline V gene, CDR1 is SNHLY and CDR2 is FYNNEI. The CDR3 covers 17 residues. In DNA form, the CDR3 reads TGTGCCAGCAGTGAAACGGTAGCGGGAGGCCCCTACAATGAGCAGTTCTTC. This sequence encodes CASSETVAGGPYNEQFF.

The V call is TRBV12-3 or TRBV12-4, the J call TRBJ2-2; 10 bases map to TRBD1. V gave up 6 bases and J gave up 6 bases; unmatched junction bases: 7. The CDR3 contains 15 residues. CDR3 DNA: TGTGCCAGCAGACTAGCCGGGACAGGGGCCGGGGAGCTGTTTTTT. Translation gives CASRLAGTGAGELFF.

V gene TRBV29-1 combines with J gene TRBJ2-1, with D possibly being TRBD2 (5 bases). The end of the DNA is better explained by TRBJ2-7, so the J call may be wrong. CDR1 is SQVTM and CDR2 is ANQGSEA in the germline V gene. This CDR3 region has 13 residues. In nucleotides, the CDR3 is TGCAGCGGTTCCCCCAGAGGGTACAATGAGCAGTACTTC. It encodes CSGSPRGYNEQYF.

This clonotype was detected a few times. The chain employs TRBV10-2 and TRBJ1-1; possibly TRBD1 for D (6 bases). The CDR3 loop spans 14 amino acids. CDR1 WSHSY and CDR2 SAAADI come from the germline V gene. Trimming took 3 bases from V and 3 from J, leaving 11 bases between them. This CDR3 is CASSEQGGYTEAFF. For the CDR3, the DNA is TGCGCCAGCAGTGAACAGGGCGGGTACACTGAAGCTTTCTTT.

This clonotype has only a few counts. The chain uses TRBV7-6 and TRBJ2-4; tentatively, D is TRBD1 (5 bases). Germline CDR1 SGHVS, CDR2 FNYEAQ. Trimming removed 7 bases from V and 13 bases from J, with 26 bases in between. This CDR3 has 15 amino acids. The CDR3 nucleotides read TGTGCCAGCACCCCCGTTGGCAGGGATTACAATGAGCAGTACTTC. Protein product: CASTPVGRDYNEQYF.

Comments on this clonotype: A much more abundant neighbour one base away suggests this may be a read error. The chain joins TRBV29-1 to TRBJ1-5; D unresolved. Germline V gene data show CDR1 as SQVTM and CDR2 as ANQGSEA. Trimming removed 7 bases at V and 13 bases at J, with 29 bases between. This CDR3 is 15 amino acids long. The CDR3 loop reads CSDRGLLPCTDTQHF. Written as DNA, the CDR3 is TGCAGCGACCGTGGATTGCTCCCTTGCACAGATACGCAGCATTTT.

The chain couples TRBV20-1 to TRBJ2-5; TRBD2 matches 9 bases. The J call may be in error: the DNA end matches TRBJ2-1 better. CDR1 is DFQATT, CDR2 SNEGSKA, per germline (reference sequence). CDR3 length equals 18 residues. The CDR3 protein is CSARAPGLAGKYQETQFF. CDR3 nucleotides: TGCAGTGCTAGAGCCCCGGGGCTAGCGGGGAAGTACCAAGAGACCCAGTTCTTC.

This clonotype was detected only a few times. The CDR3 DNA sequence: TGTGCCAGCAGCTACAGGGGTCGGGGTAATGAAAAACTGTTTTTT. Amino acids: CASSYRGRGNEKLFF. The J gene is TRBJ1-4, the V gene TRBV7-2; 7 nucleotides line up with TRBD1. The germline V gene has CDR1 SGHTA and CDR2 FQGNSA. This CDR3 is built from 15 residues. Trimming at V came to 4 bases and at J to 4 bases, leaving 6 bases not matched to a gene. The full variable domain, in which reference TRBV7-2 and TRBJ1-4 provide the parts outside the CDR3, is GAGVSQSPSNKVTEKGKDVELRCDPISGHTALYWYRQSLGQGLEFLIYFQGNSAPDKSGLPSDRFSAERTGGSVSTLTIQRTQQEDSAVYLCASSYRGRGNEKLFFGSGTQLSVL.

This clonotype was seen more than once but under ten times. The chain is built from TRBV4-1 and TRBJ1-2, with D hard to call. Trimming stripped 4 bases from V and 4 bases from J, with 16 bases between. There are 15 residues in the CDR3. Germline V gives CDR1 MGHRA, CDR2 YSYEKL. The CDR3 region is CASSPGFRKSYGYTF. The CDR3 DNA is TGCGCCAGCAGCCCAGGATTCAGGAAAAGCTATGGCTACACCTTC.

The chain uses TRBV7-9 and TRBJ2-1, with 8 nucleotides matching TRBD2. CDR1 is SEHNR and CDR2 is FQNEAQ in the germline V gene (reference sequence). There are 12 residues in the CDR3. V gave up 2 bases and J gave up 15 bases; unmatched junction bases: 6. The CDR3 nucleotides are TGTGCCAGCAGCTTACAAGGACTAGCACGGTTCTTC. Translating gives CASSLQGLARFF.

The chain uses TRBV7-9 and TRBJ1-4; 8 bases are a match to TRBD1. The CDR3 is 15 amino acids. J gave up 3 bases and V 5 bases, and 5 bases lay outside the gene matches. Germline CDR1 reads SEHNR; CDR2 reads FQNEAQ (reference sequence). The CDR3 is CASSRTGRANEKLFF. The DNA for the CDR3 is TGTGCCAGCAGCCGGACAGGGCGGGCTAATGAAAAACTGTTTTTT.

The rearrangement uses TRBV5-1 and TRBJ1-2, with D perhaps matching TRBD1 (5 bases). Germline V CDR1 and CDR2: SGHRS, YFSETQ. V was shortened by 4 bases and J by 8 bases, with 18 bases between the two germline ends. CDR3 length: 14 amino acids. DNA for the CDR3: TGCGCCAGCAGCGCTGGGACGGTCTCTATGGGCTACACCTTC. Translating gives CASSAGTVSMGYTF.

The chain couples TRBV6-1 to TRBJ2-2; the D gene is possibly TRBD1 (6 bases). V lost 7 bases and J lost 2, with 11 bases in between. Per the germline V gene, CDR1 is MNHNS and CDR2 is SASEGT. The CDR3 spans 14 residues. CDR3 residues: CASTRDKNTGELFF. The CDR3 DNA follows: TGTGCCAGCACCCGGGACAAAAACACCGGGGAGCTGTTTTTT.

This clonotype showed up many times. The V call is TRBV6-5, the J call TRBJ2-1; TRBD2 is a possible D gene (7 bases). V was cut by 2 bases and J by 0 bases, with 8 bases left in between. Germline V gives CDR1 MNHEY, CDR2 SVGAGI. This CDR3 region has 15 residues. CDR3 nucleotides: TGTGCCAGCAGTTACGGGGGGGCCTCCTACAATGAGCAGTTCTTC. Protein sequence: CASSYGGASYNEQFF.

This clonotype was detected many times. The rearrangement joins TRBV27 to TRBJ2-1, with a weak D call TRBD2 (6 bases). The CDR3 contains 14 residues. Trimming took 0 bases from V and 14 from J, leaving 17 bases between them. Germline lookup yields CDR1 MNHEY and CDR2 SMNVEV (reference sequence). The chain's CDR3 is CASSLSYRGLSEFF. The CDR3 nucleotides read TGTGCCAGCAGTTTATCGTACCGGGGACTCAGTGAGTTCTTC.

The sample holds one count of this clonotype. The V and J genes are TRBV5-1 and TRBJ2-7; 14 positions match TRBD2. The CDR3 sequence is 16 residues long. Germline V CDR1 and CDR2: SGHRS, YFSETQ. The junction had 7 bases not matched to a gene; V was cut back by 1 base and J by 7 bases. This CDR3 is CASSLTGTSGSDEQYF. In nucleotides, the CDR3 is TGCGCCAGCAGCTTGACCGGGACTAGCGGGAGCGATGAGCAGTACTTC. Complete variable domain (other parts from reference TRBV5-1 and TRBJ2-7): KAGVTQTPRYLIKTRGQQVTLSCSPISGHRSVSWYQQTPGQGLQFLFEYFSETQRNKGNFPGRFSGRQFSNSRSEMNVSTLELGDSALYLCASSLTGTSGSDEQYFGPGTRLTVT.